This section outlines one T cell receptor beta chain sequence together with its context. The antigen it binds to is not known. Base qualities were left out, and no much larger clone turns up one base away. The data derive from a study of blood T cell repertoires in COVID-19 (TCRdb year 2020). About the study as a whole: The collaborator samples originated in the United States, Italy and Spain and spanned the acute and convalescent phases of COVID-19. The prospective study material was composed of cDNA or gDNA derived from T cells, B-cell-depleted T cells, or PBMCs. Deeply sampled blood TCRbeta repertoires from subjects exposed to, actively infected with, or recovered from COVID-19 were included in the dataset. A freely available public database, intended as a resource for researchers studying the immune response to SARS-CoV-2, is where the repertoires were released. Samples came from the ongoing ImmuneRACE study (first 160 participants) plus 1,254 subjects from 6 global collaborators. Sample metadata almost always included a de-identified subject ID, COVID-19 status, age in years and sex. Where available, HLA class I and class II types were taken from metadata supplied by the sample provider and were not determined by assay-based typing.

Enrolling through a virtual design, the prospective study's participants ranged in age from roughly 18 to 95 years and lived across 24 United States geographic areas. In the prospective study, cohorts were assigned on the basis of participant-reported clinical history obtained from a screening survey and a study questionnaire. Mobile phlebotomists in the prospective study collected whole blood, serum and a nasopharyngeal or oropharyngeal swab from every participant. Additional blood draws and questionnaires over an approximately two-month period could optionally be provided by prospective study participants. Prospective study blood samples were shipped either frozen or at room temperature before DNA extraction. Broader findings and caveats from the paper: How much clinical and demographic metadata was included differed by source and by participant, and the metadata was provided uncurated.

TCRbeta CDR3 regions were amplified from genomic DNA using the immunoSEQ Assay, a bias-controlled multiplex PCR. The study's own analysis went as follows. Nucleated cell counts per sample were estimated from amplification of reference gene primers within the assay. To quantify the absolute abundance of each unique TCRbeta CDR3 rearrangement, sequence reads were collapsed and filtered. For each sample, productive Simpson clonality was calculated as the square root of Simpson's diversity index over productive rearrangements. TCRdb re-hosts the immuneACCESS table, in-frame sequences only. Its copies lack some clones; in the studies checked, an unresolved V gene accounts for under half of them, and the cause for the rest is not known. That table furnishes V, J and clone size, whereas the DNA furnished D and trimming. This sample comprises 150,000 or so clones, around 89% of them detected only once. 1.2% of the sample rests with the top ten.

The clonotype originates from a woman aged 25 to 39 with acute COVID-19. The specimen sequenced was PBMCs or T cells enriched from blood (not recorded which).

The DNA sequence is TGTGCCAGCAGGATGGGAGGGAGCACTGAAGCTTTCTTT. The resulting protein is CASRMGGSTEAFF. This chain joins TRBV2 to TRBJ1-1; the D gene assignment is ambiguous. In the germline V gene, CDR1 corresponds to SNHLY and CDR2 to FYNNEI. V is pared back by 6 bases and J by 4 bases, with 12 bases lying between the germline termini. Its CDR3 holds 13 amino acids, cysteine through phenylalanine. Only the CDR3 region is kept as DNA, spanning 39 bases read in frame from base 1.